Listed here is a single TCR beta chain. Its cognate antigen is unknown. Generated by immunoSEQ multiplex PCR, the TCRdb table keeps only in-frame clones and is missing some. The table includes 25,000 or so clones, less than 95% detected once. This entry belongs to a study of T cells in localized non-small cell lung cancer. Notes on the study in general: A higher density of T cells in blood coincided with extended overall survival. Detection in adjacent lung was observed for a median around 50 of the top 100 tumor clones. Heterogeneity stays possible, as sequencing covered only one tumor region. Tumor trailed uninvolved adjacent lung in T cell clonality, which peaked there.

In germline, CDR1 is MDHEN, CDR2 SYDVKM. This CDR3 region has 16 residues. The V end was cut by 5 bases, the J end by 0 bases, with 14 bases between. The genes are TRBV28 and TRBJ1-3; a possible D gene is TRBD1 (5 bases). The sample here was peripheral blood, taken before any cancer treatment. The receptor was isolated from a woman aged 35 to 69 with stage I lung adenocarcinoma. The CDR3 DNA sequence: TGTGCCAGCAGTGGCCCGGGACGTCCCTCTGGAAACACCATATATTTT. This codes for CASSGPGRPSGNTIYF.